The table lists the clone carrying this TCR beta chain with a count of one. The antigen is unknown. The data were taken from a study of T cell responses to AZD1222 COVID-19 vaccine. CDR3 length: 13 residues. The V and J ends lost 5 bases and 4 bases respectively, with 8 bases between them. Germline CDR1 MNHEY, CDR2 SMNVEV (reference sequence). Profiling relied on immunoSEQ multiplex PCR, and the TCRdb table lists in-frame clones only, not all of them. Among some 150,000 clones, about nine tenths were seen once, and the ten largest hold around 2.3%. Study conclusions and caveats: Unmutated variant regions are reportedly targeted by nearly half of spike-specific TCRs. White British donors predominated, females outnumbered males, and clonal diversity was possibly underestimated.

The genes are TRBV27 and TRBJ1-4, with a possible D match to TRBD1 (6 bases). The TCR was taken from an adult in good health. The material was peripheral blood, obtained on day 0 of AZD1222 vaccination. CDR3 protein: CASSDRYNEKLFF. CDR3 coding DNA: TGTGCCAGCAGTGACAGGTATAATGAAAAACTGTTTTTT.